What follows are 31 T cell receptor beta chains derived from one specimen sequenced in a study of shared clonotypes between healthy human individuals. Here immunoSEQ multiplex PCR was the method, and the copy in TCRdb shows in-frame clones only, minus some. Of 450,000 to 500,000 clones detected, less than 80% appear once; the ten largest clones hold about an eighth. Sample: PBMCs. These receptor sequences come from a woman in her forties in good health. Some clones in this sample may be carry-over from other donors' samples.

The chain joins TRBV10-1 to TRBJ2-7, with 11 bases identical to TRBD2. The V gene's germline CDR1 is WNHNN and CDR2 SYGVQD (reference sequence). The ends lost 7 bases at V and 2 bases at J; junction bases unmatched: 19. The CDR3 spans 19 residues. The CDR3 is CASTQTPRLAGWAPYEQYF. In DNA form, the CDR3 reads TGCGCCAGCACACAAACCCCGAGACTAGCGGGGTGGGCTCCCTACGAGCAGTACTTC.

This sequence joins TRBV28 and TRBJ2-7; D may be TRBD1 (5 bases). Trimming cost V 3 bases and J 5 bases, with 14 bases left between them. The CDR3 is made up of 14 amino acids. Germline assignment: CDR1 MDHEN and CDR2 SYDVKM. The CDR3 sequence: CASSFPARVDEQYF. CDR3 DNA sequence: TGTGCCAGCAGTTTTCCTGCCAGGGTAGACGAGCAGTACTTC. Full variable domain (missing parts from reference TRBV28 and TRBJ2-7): DVKVTQSSRYLVKRTGEKVFLECVQDMDHENMFWYRQDPGLGLRLIYFSYDVKMKEKGDIPEGYSVSREKKERFSLILESASTNQTSMYLCASSFPARVDEQYFGPGTRLTVT.

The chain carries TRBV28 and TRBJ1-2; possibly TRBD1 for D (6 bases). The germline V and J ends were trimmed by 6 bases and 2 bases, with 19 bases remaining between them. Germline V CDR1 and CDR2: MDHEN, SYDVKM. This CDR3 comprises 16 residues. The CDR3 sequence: CASSLPGGGPNYGYTF. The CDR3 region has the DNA TGTGCCAGCAGCCTTCCGGGGGGGGGCCCAAACTATGGCTACACCTTC.

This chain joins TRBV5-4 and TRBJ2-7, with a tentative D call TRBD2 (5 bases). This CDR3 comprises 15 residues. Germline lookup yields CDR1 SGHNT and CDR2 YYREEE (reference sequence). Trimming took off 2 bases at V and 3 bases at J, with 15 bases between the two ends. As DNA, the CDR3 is TGTGCCAGCAGCTTCGGATCGGGGAGCGTCTACGAGCAGTACTTC. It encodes CASSFGSGSVYEQYF.

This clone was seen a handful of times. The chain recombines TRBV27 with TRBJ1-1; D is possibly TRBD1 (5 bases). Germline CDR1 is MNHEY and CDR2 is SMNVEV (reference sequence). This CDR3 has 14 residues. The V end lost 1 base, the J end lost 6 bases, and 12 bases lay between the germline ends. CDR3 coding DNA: TGTGCCAGCAGTTTATACCCGCGACAGTCTGAAGCTTTCTTT. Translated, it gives CASSLYPRQSEAFF.

The DNA for the CDR3 is TGTGCCAGCAGCTTAGGTAGCGGGAGGGCCAATGAGCAGTTCTTC. This encodes CASSLGSGRANEQFF. The gene calls are TRBV7-2 and TRBJ2-1; 11 positions agree with TRBD2. CDR3 size: 15 residues. Germline V gene sequence: CDR1 SGHTA, CDR2 FQGNSA. The trim removed 1 base at V and 6 bases at J, leaving 2 bases unmatched.

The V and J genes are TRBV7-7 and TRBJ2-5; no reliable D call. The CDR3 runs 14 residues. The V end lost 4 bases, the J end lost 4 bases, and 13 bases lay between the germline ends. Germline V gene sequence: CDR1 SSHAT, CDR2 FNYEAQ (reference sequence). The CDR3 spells CASSSGPAGETQYF. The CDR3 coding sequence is TGTGCCAGCAGCTCGGGCCCCGCCGGAGAGACCCAGTACTTC.

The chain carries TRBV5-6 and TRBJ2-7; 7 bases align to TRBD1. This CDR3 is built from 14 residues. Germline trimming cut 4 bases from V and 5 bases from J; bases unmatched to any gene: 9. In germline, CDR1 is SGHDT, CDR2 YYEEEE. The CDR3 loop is CASSRLQGFDEQYF. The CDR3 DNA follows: TGTGCCAGCAGCCGGCTACAGGGGTTCGACGAGCAGTACTTC.

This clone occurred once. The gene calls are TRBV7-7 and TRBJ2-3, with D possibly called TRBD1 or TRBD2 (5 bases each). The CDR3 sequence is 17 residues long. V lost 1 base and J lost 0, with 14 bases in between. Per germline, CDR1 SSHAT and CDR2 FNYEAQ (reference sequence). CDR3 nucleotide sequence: TGTGCCAGCAGCTTAGGCCTAAGGGGCGGGAGCACAGATACGCAGTATTTT. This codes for CASSLGLRGGSTDTQYF.

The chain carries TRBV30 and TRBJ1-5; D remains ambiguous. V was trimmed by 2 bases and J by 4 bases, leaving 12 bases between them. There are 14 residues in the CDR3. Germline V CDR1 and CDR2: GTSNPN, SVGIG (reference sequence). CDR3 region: CAWSKASFNQPQHF. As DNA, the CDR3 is TGTGCCTGGAGTAAGGCCAGCTTTAATCAGCCCCAGCATTTT.

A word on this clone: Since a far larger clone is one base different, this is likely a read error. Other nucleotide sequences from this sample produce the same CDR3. The CDR3 bases are TGCGCCAGCAGCCCCCAGGGCAGTACCACTGAAGCTTTCTTT. Translated: CASSPQGSTTEAFF. The chain recombines TRBV4-3 with TRBJ1-1; possibly TRBD1 for D (5 bases). The V gene lost 4 bases and the J gene lost 4 bases, with 13 bases spanning the gap. CDR1 LGHNA and CDR2 YSLEER come from the germline V gene. This CDR3 comprises 14 residues.

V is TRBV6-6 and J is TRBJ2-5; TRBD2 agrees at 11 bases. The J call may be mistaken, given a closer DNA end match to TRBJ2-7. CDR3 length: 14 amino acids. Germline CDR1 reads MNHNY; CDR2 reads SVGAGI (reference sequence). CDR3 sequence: CASSTPSGRYEQYF. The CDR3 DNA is TGTGCCAGCAGTACTCCTAGCGGGAGGTACGAGCAGTACTTC.

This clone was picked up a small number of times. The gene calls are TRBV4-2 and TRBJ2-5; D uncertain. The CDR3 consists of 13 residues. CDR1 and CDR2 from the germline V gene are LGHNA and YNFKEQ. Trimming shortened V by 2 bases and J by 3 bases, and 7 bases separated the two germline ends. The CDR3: CASSQTSEETQYF. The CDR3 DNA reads TGTGCCAGCAGCCAAACCTCCGAAGAGACCCAGTACTTC.

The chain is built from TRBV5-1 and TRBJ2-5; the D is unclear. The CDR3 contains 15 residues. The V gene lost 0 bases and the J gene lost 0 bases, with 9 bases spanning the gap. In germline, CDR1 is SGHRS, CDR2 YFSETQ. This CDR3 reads CASSLAQPNQETQYF. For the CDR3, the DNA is TGCGCCAGCAGCTTGGCGCAGCCCAACCAAGAGACCCAGTACTTC.

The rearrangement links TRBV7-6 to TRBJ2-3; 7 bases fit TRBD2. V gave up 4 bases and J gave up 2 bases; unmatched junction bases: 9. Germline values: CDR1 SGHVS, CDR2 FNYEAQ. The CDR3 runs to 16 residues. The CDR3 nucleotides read TGTGCCAGCAGCTCGAGACAGCGGGGAATCACAGATACGCAGTATTTT. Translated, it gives CASSSRQRGITDTQYF.

CDR3 region: CASSLPGSSGPYEQYF. In DNA form, the CDR3 reads TGTGCCAGCAGCTTACCCGGTAGTAGCGGGCCCTACGAGCAGTACTTC. This chain joins TRBV7-8 and TRBJ2-7; 7 bases agree with TRBD2. V lost 2 bases to trimming and J lost 2 bases; unmatched junction nucleotides: 9. Germline V gene sequence: CDR1 SGHVS, CDR2 FQNEAQ. The CDR3 consists of 16 residues.

This CDR3 is CASSLTVASGANVLTF. Here the CDR3 DNA reads TGCGCCAGCAGCTTGACAGTAGCCTCTGGGGCCAACGTCCTGACTTTC. The V call is TRBV5-1, the J call TRBJ2-6; unclear D gene. Trimming pared 1 base from V and 0 bases from J, leaving 8 bases between. This CDR3 is built from 16 residues. CDR1 is SGHRS, CDR2 YFSETQ, per germline.

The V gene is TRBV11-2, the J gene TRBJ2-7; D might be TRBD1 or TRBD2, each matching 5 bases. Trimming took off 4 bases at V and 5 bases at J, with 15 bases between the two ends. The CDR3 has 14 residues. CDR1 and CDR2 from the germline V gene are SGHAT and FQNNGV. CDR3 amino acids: CASSSLRRGNEQYF. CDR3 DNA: TGTGCCAGCAGCTCCCTTCGCCGGGGCAACGAGCAGTACTTC.

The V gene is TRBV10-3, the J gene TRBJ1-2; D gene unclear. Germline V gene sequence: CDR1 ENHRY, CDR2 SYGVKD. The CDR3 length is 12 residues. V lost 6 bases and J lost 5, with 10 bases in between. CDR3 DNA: TGTGCCATCAGGCGCGATGGGTATGGCTACACCTTC. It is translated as CAIRRDGYGYTF.

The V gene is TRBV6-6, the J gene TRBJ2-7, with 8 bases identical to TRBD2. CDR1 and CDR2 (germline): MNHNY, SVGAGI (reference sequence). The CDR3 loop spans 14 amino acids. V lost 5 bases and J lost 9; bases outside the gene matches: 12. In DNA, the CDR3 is TGTGCCAGCAGTCCAACCGCGACTAGCGACAGGCAGTACTTC. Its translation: CASSPTATSDRQYF.

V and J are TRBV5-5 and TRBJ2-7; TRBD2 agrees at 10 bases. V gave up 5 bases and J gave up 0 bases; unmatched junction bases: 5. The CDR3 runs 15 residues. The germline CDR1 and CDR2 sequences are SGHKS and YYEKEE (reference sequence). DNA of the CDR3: TGTGCCAGCAGTCACAGCGGGAGGGCCTCCTACGAGCAGTACTTC. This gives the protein CASSHSGRASYEQYF.

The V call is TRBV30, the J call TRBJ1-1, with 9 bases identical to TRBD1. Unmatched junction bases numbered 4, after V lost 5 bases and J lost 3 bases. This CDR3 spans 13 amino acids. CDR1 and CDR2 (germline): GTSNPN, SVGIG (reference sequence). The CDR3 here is CAWGTGWYTEAFF. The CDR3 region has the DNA TGTGCCTGGGGGACAGGGTGGTACACTGAAGCTTTCTTT.

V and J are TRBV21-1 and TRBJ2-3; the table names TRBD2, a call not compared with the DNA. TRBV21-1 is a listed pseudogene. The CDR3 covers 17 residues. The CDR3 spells CASSSSPAGGTTDTQYF. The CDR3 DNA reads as TGTGCCAGCAGCAGCAGCCCGGCGGGAGGCACCACAGATACGCAGTATTTT.

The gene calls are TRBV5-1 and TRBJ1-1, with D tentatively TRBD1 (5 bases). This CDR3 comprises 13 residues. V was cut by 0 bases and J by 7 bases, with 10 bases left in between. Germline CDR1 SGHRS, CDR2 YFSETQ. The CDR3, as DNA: TGCGCCAGCAGCTTGGCCATTACAGGTGAAGCTTTCTTT. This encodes CASSLAITGEAFF.

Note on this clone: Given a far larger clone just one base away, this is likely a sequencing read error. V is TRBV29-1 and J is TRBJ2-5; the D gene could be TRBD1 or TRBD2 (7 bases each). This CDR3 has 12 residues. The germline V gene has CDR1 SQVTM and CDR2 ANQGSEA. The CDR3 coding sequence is TGCAACGGGGGGACAGCCCAAGAGACCCAGTACTTC. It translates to CNGGTAQETQYF.

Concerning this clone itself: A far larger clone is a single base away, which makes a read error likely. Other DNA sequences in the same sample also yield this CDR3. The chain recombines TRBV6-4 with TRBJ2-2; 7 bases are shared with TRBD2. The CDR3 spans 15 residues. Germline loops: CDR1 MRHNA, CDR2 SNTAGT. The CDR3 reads CASTTSASNTGELFF. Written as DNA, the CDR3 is TGTGCCAGCACTACTAGCGCGTCGAACACCGGGGAGCTGTTTTTC.

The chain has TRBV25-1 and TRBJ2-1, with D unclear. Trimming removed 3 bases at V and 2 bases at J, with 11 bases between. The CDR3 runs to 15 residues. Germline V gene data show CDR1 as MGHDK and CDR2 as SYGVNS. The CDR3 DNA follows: TGTGCCAGCAGTGAGGTTCGGTCCCCCTACAATGAGCAGTTCTTC. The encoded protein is CASSEVRSPYNEQFF.

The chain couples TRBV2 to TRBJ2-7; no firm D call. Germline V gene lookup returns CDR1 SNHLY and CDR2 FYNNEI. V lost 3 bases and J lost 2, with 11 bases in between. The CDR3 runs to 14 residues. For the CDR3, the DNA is TGTGCCAGCAGTGACACGGGTGGGGCCTACGAGCAGTACTTC. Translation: CASSDTGGAYEQYF.

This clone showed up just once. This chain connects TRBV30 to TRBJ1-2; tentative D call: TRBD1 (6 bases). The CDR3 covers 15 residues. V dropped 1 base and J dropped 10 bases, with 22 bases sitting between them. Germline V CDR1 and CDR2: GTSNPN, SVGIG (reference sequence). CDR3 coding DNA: TGTGCCTGGAGTGGCGATCCCGGGACACTTGACGCCTACACCTTC. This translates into CAWSGDPGTLDAYTF.

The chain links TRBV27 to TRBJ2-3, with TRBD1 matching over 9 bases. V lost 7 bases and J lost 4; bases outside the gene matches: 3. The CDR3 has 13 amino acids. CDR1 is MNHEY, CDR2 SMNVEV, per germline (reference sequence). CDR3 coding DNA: TGTGCCAGCATGGACAGGGGTGCAGATACGCAGTATTTT. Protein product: CASMDRGADTQYF.

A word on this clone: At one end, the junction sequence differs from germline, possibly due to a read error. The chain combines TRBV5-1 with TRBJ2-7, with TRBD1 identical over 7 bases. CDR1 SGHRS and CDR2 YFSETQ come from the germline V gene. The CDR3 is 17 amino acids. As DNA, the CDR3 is TGCGCCAGCAGCTCGACAGGGTTCGTCCTCTCCTCCTCCGAGCAGTACTTC. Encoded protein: CASSSTGFVLSSSEQYF.